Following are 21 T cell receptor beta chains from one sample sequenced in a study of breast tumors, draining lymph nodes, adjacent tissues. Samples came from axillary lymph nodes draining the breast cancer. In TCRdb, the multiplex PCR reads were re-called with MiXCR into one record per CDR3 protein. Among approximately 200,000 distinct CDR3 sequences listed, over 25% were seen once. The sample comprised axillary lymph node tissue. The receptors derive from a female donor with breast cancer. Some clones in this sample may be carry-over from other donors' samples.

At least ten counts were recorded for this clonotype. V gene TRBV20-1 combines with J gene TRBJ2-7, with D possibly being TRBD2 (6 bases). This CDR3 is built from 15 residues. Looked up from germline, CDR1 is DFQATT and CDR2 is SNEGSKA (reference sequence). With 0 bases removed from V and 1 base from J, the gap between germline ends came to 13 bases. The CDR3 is CSARDLRLVSYEQYF. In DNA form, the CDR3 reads TGCAGTGCTAGAGATCTCAGACTAGTTTCCTACGAGCAGTACTTC.

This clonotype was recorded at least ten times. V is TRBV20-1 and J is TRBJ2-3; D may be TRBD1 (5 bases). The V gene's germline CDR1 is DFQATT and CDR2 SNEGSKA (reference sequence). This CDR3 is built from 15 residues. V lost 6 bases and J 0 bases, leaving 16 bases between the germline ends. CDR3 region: CSALDPTVSTDTQYF. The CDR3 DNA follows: TGCAGTGCCCTAGACCCGACAGTGAGCACAGATACGCAGTATTTT.

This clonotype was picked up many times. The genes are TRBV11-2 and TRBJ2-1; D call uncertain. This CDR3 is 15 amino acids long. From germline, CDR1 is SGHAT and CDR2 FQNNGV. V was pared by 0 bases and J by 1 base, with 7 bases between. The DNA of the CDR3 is TGTGCCAGCAGCTTAGATACAAATTCCTACAATGAGCAGTTCTTC. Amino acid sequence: CASSLDTNSYNEQFF.

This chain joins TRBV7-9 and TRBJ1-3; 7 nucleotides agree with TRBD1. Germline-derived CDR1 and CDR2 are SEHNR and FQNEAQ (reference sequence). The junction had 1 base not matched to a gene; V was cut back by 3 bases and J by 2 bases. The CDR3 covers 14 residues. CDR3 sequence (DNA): TGTGCCAGCAGCTTGGACAGGACTGGAAACACCATATATTTT. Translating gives CASSLDRTGNTIYF.

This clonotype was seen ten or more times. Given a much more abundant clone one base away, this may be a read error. The CDR3, as DNA: TGCAGTGCTAGAAGTGCCCCGGGACAGGCTGCCTACGAGCAGTACTTC. This encodes CSARSAPGQAAYEQYF. V gene TRBV20-1 combines with J gene TRBJ2-7; 8 bases are a match to TRBD1. The J segment lost 2 bases and the V segment lost 2 bases, leaving 11 bases of the junction unmatched. The CDR3 runs to 16 residues. The germline V gene encodes CDR1 DFQATT and CDR2 SNEGSKA (reference sequence).

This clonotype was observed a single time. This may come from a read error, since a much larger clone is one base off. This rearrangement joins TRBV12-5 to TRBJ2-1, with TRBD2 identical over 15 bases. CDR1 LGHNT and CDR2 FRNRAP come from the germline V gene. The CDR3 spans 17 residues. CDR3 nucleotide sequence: TGTGCTAGTGGTCTCCGGACTAGCGGGAGGGATGTCAATGAGCAGGTCTTC. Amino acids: CASGLRTSGRDVNEQVF.

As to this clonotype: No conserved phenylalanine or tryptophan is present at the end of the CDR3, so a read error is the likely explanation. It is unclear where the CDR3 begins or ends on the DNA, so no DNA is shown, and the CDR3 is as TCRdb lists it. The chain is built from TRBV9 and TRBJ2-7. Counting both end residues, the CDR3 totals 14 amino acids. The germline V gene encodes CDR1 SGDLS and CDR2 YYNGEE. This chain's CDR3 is CASSVGVDSYEQSL.

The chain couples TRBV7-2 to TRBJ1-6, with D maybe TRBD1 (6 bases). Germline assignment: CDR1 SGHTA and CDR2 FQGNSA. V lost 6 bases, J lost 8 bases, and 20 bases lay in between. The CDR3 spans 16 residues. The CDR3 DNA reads TGTGCCAGCAGTCGCGATAACTACGAGGGGGATTCACCCCTCCACTTT. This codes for CASSRDNYEGDSPLHF.

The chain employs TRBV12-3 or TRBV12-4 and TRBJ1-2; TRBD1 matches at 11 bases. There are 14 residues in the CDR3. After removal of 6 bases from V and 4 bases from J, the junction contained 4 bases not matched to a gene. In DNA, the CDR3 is TGTGCCAGCAGGAGGACAGGGGGCAGCTATGGCTACACCTTC. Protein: CASRRTGGSYGYTF.

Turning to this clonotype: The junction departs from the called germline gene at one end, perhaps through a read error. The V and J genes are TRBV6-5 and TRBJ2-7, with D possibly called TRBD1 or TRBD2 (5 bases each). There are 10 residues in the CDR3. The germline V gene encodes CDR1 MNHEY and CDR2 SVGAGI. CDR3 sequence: CASSRDLSRF. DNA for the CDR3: TGTGCCAGCAGTAGGGACCTATCGCGATTC.

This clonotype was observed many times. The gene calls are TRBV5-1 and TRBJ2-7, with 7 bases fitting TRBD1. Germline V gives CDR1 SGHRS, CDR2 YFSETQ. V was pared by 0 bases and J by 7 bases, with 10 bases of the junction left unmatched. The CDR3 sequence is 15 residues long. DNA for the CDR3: TGCGCCAGCAGCTTGGGGGGACAGCCCCAGGGGGAGCAGTACTTC. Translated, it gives CASSLGGQPQGEQYF.

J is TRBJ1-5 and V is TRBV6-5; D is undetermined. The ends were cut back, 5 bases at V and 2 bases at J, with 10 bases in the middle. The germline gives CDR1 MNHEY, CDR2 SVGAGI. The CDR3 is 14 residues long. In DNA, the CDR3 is TGTGCCAGCAGTCCACCCAGCGGCAATCAGCCCCAGCATTTT. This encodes CASSPPSGNQPQHF.

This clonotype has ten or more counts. Written as DNA, the CDR3 is TGTGCCTGGAGTACGGACAGGGGGGCAACTGGAAACACCATATATTTT. Protein product: CAWSTDRGATGNTIYF. V gene TRBV30 combines with J gene TRBJ1-3; 10 nucleotides line up with TRBD1. This CDR3 has 16 amino acids. With 2 bases clipped from V and 2 bases from J, the junction kept 6 bases outside the gene matches. Germline assignment: CDR1 GTSNPN and CDR2 SVGIG (reference sequence).

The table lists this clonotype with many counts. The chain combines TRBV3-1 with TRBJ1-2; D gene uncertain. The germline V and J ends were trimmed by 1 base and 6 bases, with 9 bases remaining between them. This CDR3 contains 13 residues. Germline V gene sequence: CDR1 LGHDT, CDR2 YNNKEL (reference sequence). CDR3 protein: CASSQVAANGYTF. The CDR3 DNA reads TGTGCCAGCAGCCAAGTGGCGGCGAATGGCTACACCTTC.

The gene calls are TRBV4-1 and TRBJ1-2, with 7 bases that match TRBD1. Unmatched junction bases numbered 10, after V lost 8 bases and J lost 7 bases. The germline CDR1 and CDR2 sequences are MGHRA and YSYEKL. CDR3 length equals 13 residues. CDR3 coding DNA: TGCGCCAGCGACTCCACGACAGGGTCTGGCTACACCTTC. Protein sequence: CASDSTTGSGYTF.

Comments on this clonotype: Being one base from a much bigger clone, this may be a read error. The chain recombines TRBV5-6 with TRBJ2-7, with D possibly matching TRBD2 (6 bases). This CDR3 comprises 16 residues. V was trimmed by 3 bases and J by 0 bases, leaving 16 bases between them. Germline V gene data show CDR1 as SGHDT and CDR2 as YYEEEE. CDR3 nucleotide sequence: TGTGCCAGCAGCTCCGACTTAGCGGTCGGCTCCTACGAGCAGTACTTC. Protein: CASSSDLAVGSYEQYF.

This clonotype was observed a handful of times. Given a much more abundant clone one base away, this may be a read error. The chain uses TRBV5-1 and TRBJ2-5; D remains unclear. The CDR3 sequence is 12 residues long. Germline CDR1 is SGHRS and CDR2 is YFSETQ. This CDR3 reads CASSLTQETHYF. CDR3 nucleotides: TGCGCCAGCAGCCTGACTCAAGAGACCCACTACTTC.

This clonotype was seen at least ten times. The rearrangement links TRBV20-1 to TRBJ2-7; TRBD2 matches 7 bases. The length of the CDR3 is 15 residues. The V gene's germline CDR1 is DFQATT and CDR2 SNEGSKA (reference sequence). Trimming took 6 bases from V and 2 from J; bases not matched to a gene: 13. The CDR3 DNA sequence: TGCAGTGCCAGCAGCTCAAGCGGGACTACCTACGAGCAGTACTTC. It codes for CSASSSSGTTYEQYF.

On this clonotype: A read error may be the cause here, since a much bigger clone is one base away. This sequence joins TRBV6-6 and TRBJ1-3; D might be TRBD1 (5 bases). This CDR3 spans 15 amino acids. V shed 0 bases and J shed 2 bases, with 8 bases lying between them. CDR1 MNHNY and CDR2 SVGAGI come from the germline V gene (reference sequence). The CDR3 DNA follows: TGTGCCAGCAGTTACTCGGGCAGGGCTGGAAACACCATATATTTT. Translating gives CASSYSGRAGNTIYF.

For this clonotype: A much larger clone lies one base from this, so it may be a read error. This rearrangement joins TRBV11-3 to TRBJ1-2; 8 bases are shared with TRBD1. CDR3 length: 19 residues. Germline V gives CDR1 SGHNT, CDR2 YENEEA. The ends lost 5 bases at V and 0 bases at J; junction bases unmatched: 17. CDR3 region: CASSLFKWTGWMTNYGYTF. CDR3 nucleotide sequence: TGTGCCAGCAGCCTATTCAAATGGACAGGGTGGATGACTAACTATGGCTACACCTTC.

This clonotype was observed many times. The CDR3 DNA sequence: TGTGCCAGCAGCTTAGACGCTAGCGTAACCTACGAGCAGTACTTC. The encoded protein is CASSLDASVTYEQYF. The gene calls are TRBV11-2 and TRBJ2-7; tentative D call: TRBD2 (6 bases). Trimming left V 0 bases short and J 2 bases short, with 11 bases between. Germline CDR1 is SGHAT and CDR2 is FQNNGV. This CDR3 has 15 amino acids.